This paragraph covers one TCR beta chain sequence. The antigen it binds to is not known. Base qualities are missing; no much larger clone stands one base away. Trimming accounts for 5 bases at V and 4 bases at J, while the number of junction bases matched to no gene is 9. The CDR3, cysteine through phenylalanine, is 15 amino acids long. The read is trimmed to its CDR3 DNA, 45 bases read in frame from base 1. The germline V gene (reference sequence) supplies CDR1 PRHDT and CDR2 FYEKMQ. Starting from roughly 540 ng total RNA, TCRbeta-specific cDNA was produced by reverse transcription with a constant-region primer and ProtoScript II reverse transcriptase. Construction of the TCRbeta libraries relied on three nested rounds of multiplex PCR, following a slightly modified ARM-PCR procedure. The first two PCR rounds used multiplex TRBV1-TRBV30 forward primers with a Cbeta reverse primer, each for 10 cycles. A final 25-cycle PCR with Deep VentR polymerase added sample barcodes and Illumina adapters. Amplicons of 200-500 bp were gel-purified with a QIAquick gel extraction kit before sequencing. TCRbeta amplicons were sequenced on an Illumina HiSeq 2500 with 250-bp paired-end reads. From the authors' description of their analysis: Trimmomatic v0.33 was used to quality-trim the reads, and FLASH v1.2.11 was used to merge paired reads so that full CDR3 sequences could be recovered. V, D and J germline segments were assigned to the rearranged TCRbeta sequences using MiGEC v1.2.1b. Clonotype statistics and Shannon-Wiener diversity indices were calculated with VDJtools v1.0.0. Except for diversity analysis, only the 250 most abundant clonotypes of each sample were used in subsequent analyses to reduce sampling bias. TCRdb trimmed public reads at Q25 via fastp, called clones via MiXCR and kept in-frame beta chains. Each entry merges the rows of one CDR3 protein and shows their most common DNA and genes. TCRdb, rather than the study authors, made the V and J calls. For this sample the table gives 300,000 to 350,000 distinct CDR3 sequences, of which less than 65% were detected only once. The ten largest clonotypes hold roughly 6% of the sample.

TRIzol reagent was used to extract blood RNA from unsorted whole blood, while the DNeasy Blood & Tissue kit provided the germline DNA. At the time of sampling, the patients had chronic HBV infection and had not received any treatment. Approximately 4 milliliters of peripheral blood were collected into K2EDTA tubes before surgery. This entry is derived from a study of tumor-infiltrating lymphocytes in primary liver carcinoma (dated by TCRdb to about 2017). Turning to the overall study: Between late 2015 and March 2016, roughly 5 patients in China with histopathologically diagnosed primary liver carcinoma had their tumors surgically resected. Hepatocellular carcinoma (four) or combined HCC and intrahepatic cholangiocarcinoma (one) was present in the five patients, who were three men and two women aged 30 to 69 years. The tumors of the five patients were staged as T1-T3 N0M0, with maximum diameters ranging from roughly 4.2 to 10 cm. Roughly 3.5 to 7.5 million productive TCRbeta reads were obtained per sample, and no significant difference in read depth was found between tissue types. For each liver tumor, the study sampled five regions along with adjacent normal tissue and blood, and applied TCRbeta repertoire sequencing, expression microarrays and whole-exome sequencing. A total of roughly 35 specimens from 5 patients went through TCRbeta repertoire sequencing, namely 25 tumor regions, 5 adjacent noncancerous liver tissues and 5 peripheral blood samples. Technical replicate repertoires showed high reproducibility, with mean shared-clone rates around 0.91 and correlation coefficients above 0.95.

Results and caveats for the whole study, not just this receptor: Consistent with antigen-driven expansion, pairs of tumor regions showed higher repertoire overlap (mean roughly 36%) than either tumor-adjacent pairs (about 17%) or tumor-blood pairs (roughly 15%). Because sequencing covered only the TCR beta chain and unpaired alpha chains were not captured, true repertoire diversity is likely underestimated. Comparison of CD4+ and CD8+ T cell repertoires was precluded by the use of bulk unsorted samples. Only a few patients were included in the study, and the authors note that the findings should be validated in a larger study. A significantly larger repertoire fraction was made up by the top 250 clones in tumors than in blood (p = 0.039).

The sequenced material came from peripheral blood. The receptor chain draws on TRBV13 and TRBJ1-2, and TRBD1 matches 8 of the central bases. The origin of this receptor is a middle-aged man with primary liver carcinoma and hepatitis B virus infection. The CDR3 reads as follows: CASSPDRGACYGYTF. The nucleotides read TGTGCCAGCAGCCCAGACAGGGGAGCGTGCTATGGCTACACCTTC.